Described below is a single TCR beta chain sequence and its context. Its specificity is unknown. The sample comes from a study of CD8 T cells in Susac syndrome. Study-wide points: The study conceded that its TCR sequencing and HLA analysis involved relatively few individuals.

Random hexamers were used to reverse transcribe roughly 0.5 to 1 ug of RNA. Amplification of TCR beta CDR3 across 54 Vbeta and 13 Jbeta was performed with immunoSEQ multiplex PCR. One entry per CDR3 protein results from TCRdb running MiXCR on the immunoSEQ multiplex PCR reads. Found here are roughly 200,000 distinct CDR3 sequences, about 95% of them singletons; the top ten hold 0.15% to 0.2%. Germline loops: CDR1 DFQATT, CDR2 SNEGSKA (reference sequence). The CDR3 extends over 15 amino acids. The V gene end was trimmed by 2 bases and the J gene end by 4 bases; junction bases not matched to a gene: 8. High-throughput TCR beta sequencing covered peripheral CD8+ and CD4+ T cells.

This sequence joins TRBV20-1 and TRBJ2-1; 7 nucleotides match TRBD2. This TCR derives from a human donor with multiple sclerosis. The specimen was CD8+ T cells from PBMCs. CDR3 nucleotide sequence: TGCAGTGCTAGAATGGCTAGCGGAGTATACAATGAGCAGTTCTTC. Its translation is CSARMASGVYNEQFF.